Shown below are 10 T cell receptor beta chains from a single sample sequenced in a study of blood T cell repertoires in COVID-19. Libraries were prepared by immunoSEQ multiplex PCR; TCRdb keeps only in-frame clonotypes and omits some of them. The data show about 30,000 clones, around 90% seen once. The sample consisted of peripheral blood. The receptors were sampled from a human donor in a cohort sampled during active COVID-19.

The CDR3 loop is CASSRGGRYETQYF. CDR3 DNA: TGTGCCAGCAGTAGGGGGGGCCGCTACGAGACCCAGTACTTC. The chain is built from TRBV2 and TRBJ2-5, with D possibly TRBD2 on 7 matching bases. This CDR3 region has 14 residues. V shed 5 bases and J shed 5 bases, with 15 bases lying between them. Germline values: CDR1 SNHLY, CDR2 FYNNEI.

The J gene is TRBJ2-7, the V gene TRBV2; 7 bases align to TRBD2. J was trimmed by 7 bases and V by 3 bases; bases with no gene match: 6. CDR1 is SNHLY and CDR2 is FYNNEI in the germline V gene. The CDR3 consists of 13 residues. The CDR3 region is CASSERGFLEQYF. CDR3 in DNA: TGTGCCAGCAGTGAGCGGGGGTTTTTGGAGCAGTACTTC.

CDR3 sequence reads: CAWSLQGDTEAFF. DNA of the CDR3: TGTGCCTGGAGCCTACAGGGAGACACTGAAGCTTTCTTT. This chain uses TRBV30 with TRBJ1-1, with D perhaps matching TRBD1 (6 bases). Germline V gives CDR1 GTSNPN, CDR2 SVGIG (reference sequence). Trimming removed 3 bases at V and 3 bases at J, with 11 bases between. The CDR3 runs 13 residues.

The chain couples TRBV9 to TRBJ2-5; the match to TRBD1 covers 7 bases. The CDR3 sequence is 14 residues long. CDR1 is SGDLS and CDR2 is YYNGEE in the germline V gene. The V gene end was trimmed by 3 bases and the J gene end by 3 bases; junction bases not matched to a gene: 5. DNA of the CDR3: TGTGCCAGCAGCGCCCAGGGACAGAAAGAGACCCAGTACTTC. It translates to CASSAQGQKETQYF.

V usage is TRBV15 and J usage is TRBJ2-7; TRBD1 matches at 7 bases. CDR3 length: 14 residues. Germline V gives CDR1 LNHNV, CDR2 YYDKDF (reference sequence). V lost 4 bases to trimming and J lost 1 base; unmatched junction nucleotides: 4. Here the CDR3 reads CATSMRQGSYEQYF. CDR3 nucleotide sequence: TGTGCCACCAGCATGAGACAGGGATCCTACGAGCAGTACTTC.

The rearrangement links TRBV7-8 to TRBJ2-1, with 12 bases that match TRBD2. The CDR3 has 15 residues. The V and J ends lost 5 bases and 7 bases, in that order; junction bases with no gene match: 6. Germline V gene sequence: CDR1 SGHVS, CDR2 FQNEAQ. The CDR3 region is CASSPRLAGVNEQFF. DNA of the CDR3: TGTGCCAGCAGCCCCAGACTAGCGGGGGTTAATGAGCAGTTCTTC.

The table lists this clone with a count of one. The rearrangement joins TRBV19 to TRBJ1-1, with D possibly being TRBD1 (6 bases). Per the germline V gene, CDR1 is LNHDA and CDR2 is SQIVND (reference sequence). This CDR3 region has 14 residues. Trimming left V 7 bases short and J 6 bases short, with 18 bases between. The CDR3 spells CASNGVPRGAEAFF. CDR3 nucleotides: TGTGCCAGTAATGGGGTCCCCAGGGGAGCTGAAGCTTTCTTT.

The chain uses TRBV2 and TRBJ1-1, with 7 positions matching TRBD1. The CDR3 covers 15 residues. CDR1 SNHLY and CDR2 FYNNEI come from the germline V gene. V dropped 8 bases and J dropped 0; count of bases not matched to a gene: 9. CDR3 region: CASQDSGQVNTEAFF. CDR3 DNA: TGTGCCAGCCAAGACTCAGGACAGGTGAACACTGAAGCTTTCTTT.

This clone was found once. The chain uses TRBV29-1 and TRBJ2-3; tentatively, D is TRBD2 (6 bases). Germline V gene data show CDR1 as SQVTM and CDR2 as ANQGSEA. The CDR3 sequence is 12 residues long. Trimming removed 7 bases at V and 3 bases at J, with 11 bases between. The CDR3 spells CSEVGRTDTQYF. In DNA, the CDR3 is TGCAGCGAGGTAGGGAGGACAGATACGCAGTATTTT.

This clone was found a few times. The V call is TRBV5-1, the J call TRBJ1-5, with D possibly TRBD1 on 5 matching bases. V lost 2 bases and J 8 bases, leaving 14 bases between the germline ends. This CDR3 contains 14 residues. Germline values: CDR1 SGHRS, CDR2 YFSETQ. The CDR3 sequence is CASSLVGRHEPQHF. Written as DNA, the CDR3 is TGCGCCAGCAGCTTAGTGGGGCGGCACGAGCCCCAGCATTTT.